This entry lists 26 T cell receptor beta chains sequenced from one sample in a study of siplizumab effects on memory and regulatory T cells. Clones were read by immunoSEQ multiplex PCR, and TCRdb kept only the in-frame ones, dropping some. The repertoire holds roughly 120,000 clones, about 91% seen once, with approximately 0.75% in the top ten. The sequencing sample was made of Tregs sorted from blood. All receptors come from a human donor in good health.

The chain couples TRBV18 to TRBJ2-5; 9 nucleotides line up with TRBD2. CDR3 size: 16 residues. The junction had 8 bases not matched to a gene; V was cut back by 2 bases and J by 4 bases. Germline assignment: CDR1 KGHSH and CDR2 LQKENI. DNA for the CDR3: TGTGCCAGCTCACCAGGGCTAGCGGGGACTATAGAGACCCAGTACTTC. Translating it yields CASSPGLAGTIETQYF.

V is TRBV6-5 and J is TRBJ1-1; D gene ambiguous. Trimming cost V 1 base and J 3 bases, with 6 bases left between them. CDR1 and CDR2 from the germline V gene are MNHEY and SVGAGI. This CDR3 is 13 amino acids long. The CDR3 DNA is TGTGCCAGCAGTTACTATCCGGACACTGAAGCTTTCTTT. Residues: CASSYYPDTEAFF.

The J gene is TRBJ2-1, the V gene TRBV5-1; unclear D gene. CDR1 is SGHRS and CDR2 is YFSETQ in the germline V gene. Trimming removed 4 bases from V and 0 bases from J, with 8 bases in between. The CDR3 covers 14 residues. CDR3 DNA sequence: TGCGCCAGCAGCCAACGCAGCTCCTACAATGAGCAGTTCTTC. It is translated as CASSQRSSYNEQFF.

V and J are TRBV9 and TRBJ1-4; 10 bases match TRBD1. This CDR3 has 14 residues. The germline CDR1 and CDR2 sequences are SGDLS and YYNGEE. V lost 4 bases to trimming and J lost 8 bases; unmatched junction nucleotides: 5. The CDR3 sequence: CASSPGQGNEKLFF. CDR3 nucleotide sequence: TGTGCCAGCAGCCCGGGACAGGGGAACGAAAAACTGTTTTTT. The full variable domain, with the rest looked up from reference TRBV9 and TRBJ1-4, is DSGVTQTPKHLITATGQRVTLRCSPRSGDLSVYWYQQSLDQGLQFLIQYYNGEERAKGNILERFSAQQFPDLHSELNLSSLELGDSALYFCASSPGQGNEKLFFGSGTQLSVL.

The chain carries TRBV6-6 and TRBJ1-1; D is unresolved. Germline V gene lookup returns CDR1 MNHNY and CDR2 SVGAGI (reference sequence). This CDR3 has 11 amino acids. Trimming shortened V by 3 bases and J by 6 bases, and 5 bases separated the two germline ends. The CDR3 loop reads CASSYWPEAFF. Here the CDR3 DNA reads TGTGCCAGCAGTTATTGGCCTGAAGCTTTCTTT.

V is TRBV4-1 and J is TRBJ2-1, with D unresolved. Trimming stripped 4 bases from V and 7 bases from J, with 14 bases between. In germline, CDR1 is MGHRA, CDR2 YSYEKL. The length of the CDR3 is 14 residues. CDR3 nucleotides: TGCGCCAGCAGCCCCGCGTCGATAAGAAATGAGCAGTTCTTC. It yields the protein CASSPASIRNEQFF.

The chain recombines TRBV30 with TRBJ1-2; D not resolved. Trimming shortened V by 0 bases and J by 0 bases, and 8 bases separated the two germline ends. CDR1 GTSNPN and CDR2 SVGIG come from the germline V gene (reference sequence). The CDR3 totals 14 residues. The DNA of the CDR3 is TGTGCCTGGAGTGTGGGAAGCACTAACTATGGCTACACCTTC. Protein: CAWSVGSTNYGYTF.

J is TRBJ1-5 and V is TRBV5-1, with D uncertain. The germline CDR1 and CDR2 sequences are SGHRS and YFSETQ. Trimming removed 0 bases from V and 3 bases from J, with 7 bases in between. This CDR3 is 14 amino acids long. DNA of the CDR3: TGCGCCAGCAGCTTGGGAGGGAACAATCAGCCCCAGCATTTT. It specifies CASSLGGNNQPQHF.

The chain recombines TRBV28 with TRBJ1-5; D is unclear. Germline CDR1 reads MDHEN; CDR2 reads SYDVKM. There are 12 residues in the CDR3. Trimming removed 7 bases from V and 0 bases from J, with 4 bases in between. The CDR3 DNA sequence: TGTGCCAGCAAAGATAGCAATCAGCCCCAGCATTTT. Residues: CASKDSNQPQHF.

This chain joins TRBV15 and TRBJ1-5; D call uncertain. The CDR3 consists of 13 residues. Germline CDR1 LNHNV, CDR2 YYDKDF (reference sequence). Trimming pared 3 bases from V and 6 bases from J, leaving 9 bases between. In DNA, the CDR3 is TGTGCCACCAGCAGGGACGAGGGTCAGCCCCAGCATTTT. This sequence encodes CATSRDEGQPQHF.

This chain connects TRBV20-1 to TRBJ1-2; D not certain. Trimming shortened V by 6 bases and J by 2 bases, and 7 bases separated the two germline ends. This CDR3 has 11 amino acids. The germline V gene has CDR1 DFQATT and CDR2 SNEGSKA (reference sequence). CDR3: CSAARNYGYTF. The CDR3 DNA reads as TGCAGTGCAGCCAGGAACTATGGCTACACCTTC.

This chain uses TRBV7-8 with TRBJ2-7; D possibly corresponds to TRBD1 (5 bases). The V gene lost 4 bases and the J gene lost 5 bases, with 6 bases spanning the gap. CDR1 SGHVS and CDR2 FQNEAQ come from the germline V gene. The CDR3 contains 11 residues. For the CDR3, the DNA is TGTGCCAGCAGCTCCAGGGACGAGCAGTACTTC. It specifies CASSSRDEQYF. Full variable domain (rest looked up from reference TRBV7-8 and TRBJ2-7): GAGVSQSPRYKVAKRGQDVALRCDPISGHVSLFWYQQALGQGPEFLTYFQNEAQLDKSGLPSDRFFAERPEGSVSTLKIQRTQQEDSAVYLCASSSRDEQYFGPGTRLTVT.

The chain uses TRBV5-6 and TRBJ2-7; D uncertain. The CDR3 is made up of 16 amino acids. From germline, CDR1 is SGHDT and CDR2 YYEEEE. V was shortened by 1 base and J by 7 bases, with 21 bases between the two germline ends. Here the CDR3 reads CASSLLSARNPREQYF. Written as DNA, the CDR3 is TGTGCCAGCAGCTTGCTATCTGCCCGGAACCCTCGAGAGCAGTACTTC.

The rearrangement uses TRBV5-4 and TRBJ2-5, with 7 bases identical to TRBD1. The CDR3 runs to 15 residues. Losses at the gene ends were 6 bases for V and 3 bases for J; bases not matched to a gene: 11. Germline CDR1 is SGHNT and CDR2 is YYREEE (reference sequence). The CDR3 nucleotides read TGTGCCAGCACCATACGGACAGGTAGCGAAGAGACCCAGTACTTC. Protein: CASTIRTGSEETQYF.

This clone was observed a single time. The chain is built from TRBV7-3 and TRBJ2-5; TRBD2 agrees at 7 bases. The CDR3 covers 14 residues. Trimming removed 0 bases from V and 5 bases from J; junction bases left unmatched: 3. From germline, CDR1 is SGHTA and CDR2 FQGTGA. The CDR3 DNA reads as TGTGCCAGCAGCTTAACGGGAGGGTTGGAGACCCAGTACTTC. It translates to CASSLTGGLETQYF.

This clone was observed once. This rearrangement joins TRBV15 to TRBJ1-2; no reliable D call. The length of the CDR3 is 15 residues. Trimming pared 4 bases from V and 5 bases from J, leaving 17 bases between. Germline V gene data show CDR1 as LNHNV and CDR2 as YYDKDF (reference sequence). In DNA form, the CDR3 reads TGTGCCACCAGCACTGTCGTGCGGGGATCTTATGGCTACACCTTC. Residues: CATSTVVRGSYGYTF.

This sequence joins TRBV4-1 and TRBJ2-5; D may be TRBD2 (6 bases). Looked up from germline, CDR1 is MGHRA and CDR2 is YSYEKL. The CDR3 runs to 17 residues. Trimming took 2 bases from V and 7 from J, leaving 23 bases between them. In nucleotides, the CDR3 is TGCGCCAGCAGCCAACCCCTGAAGCCAGCGGTGGGAGGGACCCAGTACTTC. This translates into CASSQPLKPAVGGTQYF.

The rearrangement joins TRBV9 to TRBJ1-2; 9 bases map to TRBD1. V gave up 3 bases and J gave up 7 bases; unmatched junction bases: 4. CDR3 length equals 13 residues. The germline CDR1 and CDR2 sequences are SGDLS and YYNGEE. Written as DNA, the CDR3 is TGTGCCAGCAGCGGAGGACAGGGGATTGGCTACACCTTC. Translation gives CASSGGQGIGYTF.

The chain has TRBV19 and TRBJ2-7, with D possibly matching TRBD1 (6 bases). Germline lookup yields CDR1 LNHDA and CDR2 SQIVND (reference sequence). V lost 8 bases to trimming and J lost 4 bases, with 15 bases between them. The CDR3 contains 13 residues. CDR3 loop: CASGQGRGYEQYF. Here the CDR3 DNA reads TGTGCCAGTGGCCAGGGGAGAGGGTACGAGCAGTACTTC.

This chain uses TRBV27 with TRBJ2-3; D gene ambiguous. Germline V gene lookup returns CDR1 MNHEY and CDR2 SMNVEV (reference sequence). Trimming cost V 1 base and J 0 bases, with 8 bases left between them. CDR3 length equals 15 residues. DNA for the CDR3: TGTGCCAGCAGTTTATTCTGGGGAAGCACAGATACGCAGTATTTT. Amino acid sequence: CASSLFWGSTDTQYF.

V gene TRBV6-4 combines with J gene TRBJ1-2, with TRBD1 matching over 9 bases. The J segment lost 2 bases and the V segment lost 6 bases, leaving 7 bases of the junction unmatched. Germline V CDR1 and CDR2: MRHNA, SNTAGT. The CDR3 covers 15 residues. This chain's CDR3 is CASSVYRGQNYGYTF. The CDR3 DNA sequence: TGTGCCAGCAGCGTCTACAGGGGGCAGAACTATGGCTACACCTTC.

V is TRBV18 and J is TRBJ2-7; TRBD2 might be the D (6 bases). The CDR3 sequence is 14 residues long. The V end lost 3 bases, the J end lost 2 bases, and 11 bases lay between the germline ends. CDR1 KGHSH and CDR2 LQKENI come from the germline V gene. CDR3 nucleotide sequence: TGTGCCAGCTCACCTAAGGAGGGGACCTACGAGCAGTACTTC. Its translation is CASSPKEGTYEQYF.

This clone was found a few times. The CDR3 DNA reads as TGTGCCAGCTCACCAGGCGGATTGACCACTGAAGCTTTCTTT. This codes for CASSPGGLTTEAFF. The chain combines TRBV18 with TRBJ1-1; D not certain. The V end lost 2 bases, the J end lost 4 bases, and 11 bases lay between the germline ends. In germline, CDR1 is KGHSH, CDR2 LQKENI. The CDR3 contains 14 residues.

The gene calls are TRBV14 and TRBJ1-1; D remains unclear. Germline lookup yields CDR1 SGHDN and CDR2 FVKESK. V dropped 2 bases and J dropped 1 base, with 5 bases sitting between them. The CDR3 has 13 residues. CDR3 nucleotides: TGTGCCAGCAGCCAACAGGCGAACACTGAAGCTTTCTTT. It is translated as CASSQQANTEAFF.

The chain combines TRBV12-5 with TRBJ2-1; TRBD2 aligns across 12 bases. V trimming: 2 bases; J trimming: 7 bases; junction bases outside the gene matches: 6. CDR1 and CDR2 from the germline V gene are LGHNT and FRNRAP. The CDR3 is made up of 16 amino acids. Written as DNA, the CDR3 is TGTGCTAGTGGTTTGTGGCTAGCGGGGGGGGTGAATGAGCAGTTCTTC. It encodes CASGLWLAGGVNEQFF. Full variable domain (missing parts from reference TRBV12-5 and TRBJ2-1): DARVTQTPRHKVTEMGQEVTMRCQPILGHNTVFWYRQTMMQGLELLAYFRNRAPLDDSGMPKDRFSAEMPDATLATLKIQPSEPRDSAVYFCASGLWLAGGVNEQFFGPGTRLTVL.

This chain uses TRBV29-1 with TRBJ1-1, with TRBD1 matching 11 bases. Per the germline V gene, CDR1 is SQVTM and CDR2 is ANQGSEA. The CDR3 consists of 15 residues. The V segment lost 6 bases and the J segment 2 bases; nucleotides outside the gene matches: 8. CDR3 residues: CSVTSGTGGNTEAFF. The CDR3 DNA sequence: TGCAGCGTAACCTCCGGGACAGGGGGTAACACTGAAGCTTTCTTT.